A single sample gave rise to the 16 T cell receptor beta chains below, sequenced in a study of blood T cell repertoires in COVID-19. Produced via immunoSEQ multiplex PCR; TCRdb's table is partial and in-frame only. Among about 490,000 clones, 80% to 90% were seen once, and the ten largest hold about 3%. The material sequenced was peripheral blood. Receptors were obtained from a human donor in a cohort sampled during active COVID-19.

The J gene is TRBJ1-4, the V gene TRBV4-1, with 7 bases identical to TRBD1. Germline V gene sequence: CDR1 MGHRA, CDR2 YSYEKL. The CDR3 has 15 residues. The junction had 4 bases not matched to a gene; V was cut back by 2 bases and J by 4 bases. The CDR3 region is CASSQIGTVNEKLFF. DNA for the CDR3: TGCGCCAGCAGCCAAATAGGGACAGTTAATGAAAAACTGTTTTTT.

This rearrangement joins TRBV30 to TRBJ1-6, with D perhaps matching TRBD1 (6 bases). The germline CDR1 and CDR2 sequences are GTSNPN and SVGIG (reference sequence). The CDR3 length is 13 residues. Trimming removed 5 bases from V and 6 bases from J, with 11 bases in between. Written as DNA, the CDR3 is TGTGCCTGGGAAAGGGGGGGTAATTCACCCCTCCACTTT. Protein: CAWERGGNSPLHF.

This clone was detected once. The chain joins TRBV28 to TRBJ1-3; D call uncertain. Germline V gives CDR1 MDHEN, CDR2 SYDVKM. This CDR3 has 15 residues. Trimming removed 3 bases from V and 0 bases from J, with 9 bases in between. For the CDR3, the DNA is TGTGCCAGCAGTTTGGATCGGAGCTCTGGAAACACCATATATTTT. Its translation: CASSLDRSSGNTIYF. The variable domain in full, with the rest retrieved from reference TRBV28 and TRBJ1-3, is DVKVTQSSRYLVKRTGEKVFLECVQDMDHENMFWYRQDPGLGLRLIYFSYDVKMKEKGDIPEGYSVSREKKERFSLILESASTNQTSMYLCASSLDRSSGNTIYFGEGSWLTVV.

This chain connects TRBV9 to TRBJ1-2, with 7 nucleotides matching TRBD1. Looked up from germline, CDR1 is SGDLS and CDR2 is YYNGEE. The CDR3 is 13 residues long. V trimming: 0 bases; J trimming: 10 bases; junction bases outside the gene matches: 6. CDR3 in DNA: TGTGCCAGCAGCGTAGGTCGACAGGGAACCTACACCTTC. It translates to CASSVGRQGTYTF.

The chain joins TRBV28 to TRBJ2-7; D is uncertain. The length of the CDR3 is 11 residues. V was trimmed by 5 bases and J by 4 bases, leaving 6 bases between them. The germline gives CDR1 MDHEN, CDR2 SYDVKM. CDR3 DNA: TGTGCCAGCAGTCGACTGTACGAGCAGTACTTC. Translated: CASSRLYEQYF.

This chain joins TRBV24-1 and TRBJ2-1, with D possibly being TRBD1 (5 bases). Looked up from germline, CDR1 is KGHDR and CDR2 is SFDVKD. The CDR3 totals 14 residues. V lost 1 base and J lost 5, with 8 bases in between. CDR3 sequence: CATSDLSQDNEQFF. The CDR3 region has the DNA TGTGCCACCAGTGATTTATCACAGGACAATGAGCAGTTCTTC.

This clone was seen more than once but under ten times. Other DNA sequences in the same sample also yield this CDR3. The CDR3 coding sequence is TGTGCCAGTAGCACGGGGGGGTATCAGCCCCAGCATTTT. It is translated as CASSTGGYQPQHF. V is TRBV19 and J is TRBJ1-5, with D perhaps matching TRBD1 (5 bases). This CDR3 spans 13 amino acids. Germline loops: CDR1 LNHDA, CDR2 SQIVND (reference sequence). V lost 6 bases to trimming and J lost 5 bases, with 11 bases between them.

A single count supports this clone. The chain is built from TRBV5-1 and TRBJ2-5; D is possibly TRBD1 (6 bases). Germline V lookup: CDR1 SGHRS, CDR2 YFSETQ. The length of the CDR3 is 15 residues. The V and J ends lost 0 bases and 2 bases respectively, with 11 bases between them. This CDR3 reads CASSLGQGQQETQYF. The CDR3 DNA sequence: TGCGCCAGCAGCTTGGGCCAAGGACAGCAAGAGACCCAGTACTTC.

This clone has just a few counts. The genes are TRBV28 and TRBJ2-5, with 10 bases lining up with TRBD1. V shed 5 bases, J shed 4 bases, and the junction held 13 bases outside the gene matches. The V gene's germline CDR1 is MDHEN and CDR2 SYDVKM. This CDR3 region has 17 residues. The CDR3 loop reads CASSPLIGGQGIETQYF. The CDR3, as DNA: TGTGCCAGCAGTCCCCTGATTGGGGGACAGGGGATAGAGACCCAGTACTTC.

V is TRBV28 and J is TRBJ1-2; D unclear. Between the trimmed V and J ends, which lost 8 bases and 1 base, there was a span of 14 bases. The CDR3 covers 14 residues. The germline CDR1 and CDR2 sequences are MDHEN and SYDVKM. CDR3 sequence (DNA): TGTGCCAGCGGCAGCCAAGACTATAACTATGGCTACACCTTC. Residues: CASGSQDYNYGYTF.

The chain carries TRBV6-5 and TRBJ2-7; 10 nucleotides line up with TRBD2. Germline assignment: CDR1 MNHEY and CDR2 SVGAGI. Losses at the gene ends were 5 bases for V and 3 bases for J; bases not matched to a gene: 4. The CDR3 runs to 14 residues. The CDR3 DNA follows: TGTGCCAGCAGTCTTAGCGGGAGGCGCTACGAGCAGTACTTC. Protein: CASSLSGRRYEQYF.

The rearrangement joins TRBV5-6 to TRBJ2-3, with TRBD1 matching 7 bases. CDR1 and CDR2 from the germline V gene are SGHDT and YYEEEE. CDR3 size: 15 residues. The J segment lost 2 bases and the V segment lost 4 bases, leaving 7 bases of the junction unmatched. The CDR3 region has the DNA TGTGCCAGCAGCGACCGGACAGGTCCCACAGATACGCAGTATTTT. Its translation: CASSDRTGPTDTQYF.

The J gene is TRBJ2-7, the V gene TRBV6-6; TRBD1 aligns across 9 bases. In germline, CDR1 is MNHNY, CDR2 SVGAGI (reference sequence). CDR3 length: 16 amino acids. With V trimmed by 5 bases and J by 5 bases, 13 bases remained unmatched. The CDR3 DNA reads TGTGCCAGCAGTCAAGTGCCGGGACAGGGTGACCACGAGCAGTACTTC. This encodes CASSQVPGQGDHEQYF.

This clone was seen ten or more times. The chain links TRBV27 to TRBJ1-4; no definite D call. The ends were cut back, 8 bases at V and 7 bases at J, with 29 bases in the middle. Per germline, CDR1 MNHEY and CDR2 SMNVEV (reference sequence). The CDR3 loop spans 18 amino acids. The CDR3 spells CASAGGRLTGPAGEKLFF. The CDR3 DNA follows: TGTGCCAGCGCGGGAGGGCGCTTAACGGGTCCGGCCGGTGAAAAACTGTTTTTT. Full variable domain (outside the CDR3, taken from reference TRBV27 and TRBJ1-4): EAQVTQNPRYLITVTGKKLTVTCSQNMNHEYMSWYRQDPGLGLRQIYYSMNVEVTDKGDVPEGYKVSRKEKRNFPLILESPSPNQTSLYFCASAGGRLTGPAGEKLFFGSGTQLSVL.

DNA of the CDR3: TGTGCCAGCCGGGGAGGGCTAAGTGGGTCACCCCTCCACTTT. As protein: CASRGGLSGSPLHF. The rearrangement links TRBV6-5 to TRBJ1-6; D is undetermined. Germline CDR1 is MNHEY and CDR2 is SVGAGI. The CDR3 is made up of 14 amino acids. Trimming took off 8 bases at V and 10 bases at J, with 18 bases between the two ends.

The rearrangement uses TRBV24-1 and TRBJ2-1, with TRBD1 as a possible D gene (6 bases). The length of the CDR3 is 17 residues. The V gene lost 3 bases and the J gene lost 0 bases, with 14 bases spanning the gap. CDR1 KGHDR and CDR2 SFDVKD come from the germline V gene. The CDR3 protein is CATSDRTAMHSYNEQFF. Written as DNA, the CDR3 is TGTGCCACCAGTGATAGGACAGCTATGCACTCCTACAATGAGCAGTTCTTC.